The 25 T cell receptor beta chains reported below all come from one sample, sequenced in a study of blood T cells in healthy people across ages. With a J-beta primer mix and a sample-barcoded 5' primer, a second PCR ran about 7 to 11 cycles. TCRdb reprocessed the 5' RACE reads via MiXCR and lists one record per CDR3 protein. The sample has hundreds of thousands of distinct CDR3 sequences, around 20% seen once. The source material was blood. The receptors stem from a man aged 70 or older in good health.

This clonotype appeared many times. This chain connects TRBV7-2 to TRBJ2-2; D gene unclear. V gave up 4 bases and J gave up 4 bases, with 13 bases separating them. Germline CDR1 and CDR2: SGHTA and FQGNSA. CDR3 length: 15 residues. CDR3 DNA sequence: TGTGCCAGCAGCTCCCTTGCAGGTGGCACCGGGGAGCTGTTTTTT. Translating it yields CASSSLAGGTGELFF.

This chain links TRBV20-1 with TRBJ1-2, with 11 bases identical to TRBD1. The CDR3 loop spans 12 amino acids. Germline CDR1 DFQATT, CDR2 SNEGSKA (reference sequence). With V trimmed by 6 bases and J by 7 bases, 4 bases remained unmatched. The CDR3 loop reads CSAGQGAVGYTF. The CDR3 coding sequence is TGCAGTGCCGGACAGGGGGCTGTTGGCTACACCTTC.

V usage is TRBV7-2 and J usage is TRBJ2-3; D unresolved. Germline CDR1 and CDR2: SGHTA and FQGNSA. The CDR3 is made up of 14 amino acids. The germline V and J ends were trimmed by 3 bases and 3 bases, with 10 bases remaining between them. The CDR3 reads CASSFFGATDTQYF. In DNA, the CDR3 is TGTGCCAGCAGCTTTTTCGGAGCTACAGATACGCAGTATTTT.

CDR3 amino acids: CATMTSGGNNEQFF. The CDR3 nucleotides read TGTGCCACGATGACTAGCGGGGGAAACAATGAGCAGTTCTTC. The V call is TRBV10-3, the J call TRBJ2-1; 12 bases agree with TRBD2. J lost 5 bases, V lost 10 bases, and 6 bases had no gene match. Germline V CDR1 and CDR2: ENHRY, SYGVKD. The CDR3 consists of 14 residues.

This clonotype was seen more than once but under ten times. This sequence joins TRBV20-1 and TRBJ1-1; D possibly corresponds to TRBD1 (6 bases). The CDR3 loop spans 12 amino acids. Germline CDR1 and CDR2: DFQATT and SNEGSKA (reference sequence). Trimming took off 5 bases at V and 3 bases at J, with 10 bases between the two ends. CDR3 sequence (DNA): TGCAGTGCTCAGAGGGGGGACACTGAAGCTTTCTTT. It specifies CSAQRGDTEAFF.

The DNA of the CDR3 is TGTGCCAGCAGCCAAGTAGTAGGGGGCCGTTCCTACGAGCAGTACTTC. Protein: CASSQVVGGRSYEQYF. The rearrangement joins TRBV4-2 to TRBJ2-7; 7 nucleotides agree with TRBD1. CDR3 length equals 16 residues. With 1 base clipped from V and 1 base from J, the junction kept 7 bases outside the gene matches. Germline loops: CDR1 LGHNA, CDR2 YNFKEQ.

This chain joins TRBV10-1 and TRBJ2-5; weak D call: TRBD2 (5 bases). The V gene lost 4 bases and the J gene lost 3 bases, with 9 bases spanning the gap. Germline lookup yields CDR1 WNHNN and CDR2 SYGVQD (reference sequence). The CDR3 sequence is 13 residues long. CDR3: CASSGVEEETQYF. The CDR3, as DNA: TGCGCCAGCAGTGGGGTGGAGGAAGAGACCCAGTACTTC.

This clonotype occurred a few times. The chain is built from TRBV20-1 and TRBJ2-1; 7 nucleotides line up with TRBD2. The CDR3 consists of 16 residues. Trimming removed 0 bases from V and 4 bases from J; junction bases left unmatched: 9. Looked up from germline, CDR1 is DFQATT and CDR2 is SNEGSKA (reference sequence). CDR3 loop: CSARDVGTTVYNEQFF. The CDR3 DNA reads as TGCAGTGCTAGAGACGTCGGGACTACCGTGTACAATGAGCAGTTCTTC.

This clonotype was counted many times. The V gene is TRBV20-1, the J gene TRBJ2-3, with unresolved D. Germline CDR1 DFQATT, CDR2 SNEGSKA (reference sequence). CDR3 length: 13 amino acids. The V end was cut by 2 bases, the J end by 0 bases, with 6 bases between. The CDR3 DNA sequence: TGCAGTGCTAGACTCGGGAGCACAGATACGCAGTATTTT. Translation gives CSARLGSTDTQYF.

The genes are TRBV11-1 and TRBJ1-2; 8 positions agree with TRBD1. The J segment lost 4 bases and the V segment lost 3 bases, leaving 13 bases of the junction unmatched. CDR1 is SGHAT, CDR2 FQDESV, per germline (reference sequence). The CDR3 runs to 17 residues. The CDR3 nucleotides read TGTGCCAGCAGCTTCGACCCAACAGGGGGTCGTGTCTATGGCTACACCTTC. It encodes CASSFDPTGGRVYGYTF.

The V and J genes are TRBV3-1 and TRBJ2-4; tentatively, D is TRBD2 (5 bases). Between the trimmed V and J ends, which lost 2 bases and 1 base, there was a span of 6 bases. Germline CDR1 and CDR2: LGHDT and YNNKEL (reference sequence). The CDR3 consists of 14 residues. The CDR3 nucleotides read TGTGCCAGCAGCCAACGGGGTGCCAAAAACATTCAGTACTTC. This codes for CASSQRGAKNIQYF. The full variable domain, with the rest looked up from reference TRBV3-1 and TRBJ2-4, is DTAVSQTPKYLVTQMGNDKSIKCEQNLGHDTMYWYKQDSKKFLKIMFSYNNKELIINETVPNRFSPKSPDKAHLNLHINSLELGDSAVYFCASSQRGAKNIQYFGAGTRLSVL.

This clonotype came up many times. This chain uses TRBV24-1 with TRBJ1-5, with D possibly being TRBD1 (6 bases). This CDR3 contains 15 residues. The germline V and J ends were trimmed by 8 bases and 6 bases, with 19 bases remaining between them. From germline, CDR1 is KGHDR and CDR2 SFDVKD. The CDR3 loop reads CATIPTGSWSQPQHF. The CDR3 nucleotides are TGTGCCACCATTCCCACAGGGTCTTGGAGTCAGCCCCAGCATTTT.

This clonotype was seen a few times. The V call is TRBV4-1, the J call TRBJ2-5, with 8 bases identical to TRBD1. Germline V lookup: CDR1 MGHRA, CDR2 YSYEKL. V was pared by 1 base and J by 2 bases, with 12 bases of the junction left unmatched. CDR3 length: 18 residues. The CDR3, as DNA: TGCGCCAGCAGCCAAGGCATGCCGGGACAGGATCTACAAGAGACCCAGTACTTC. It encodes CASSQGMPGQDLQETQYF.

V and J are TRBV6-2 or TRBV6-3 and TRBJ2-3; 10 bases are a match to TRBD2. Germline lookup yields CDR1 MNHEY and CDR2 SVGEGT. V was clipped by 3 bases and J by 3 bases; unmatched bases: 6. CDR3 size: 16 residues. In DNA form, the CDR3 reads TGTGCCAGCAGTTATCTAGCGGGAGCAGGGACAGATACGCAGTATTTT. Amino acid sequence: CASSYLAGAGTDTQYF.

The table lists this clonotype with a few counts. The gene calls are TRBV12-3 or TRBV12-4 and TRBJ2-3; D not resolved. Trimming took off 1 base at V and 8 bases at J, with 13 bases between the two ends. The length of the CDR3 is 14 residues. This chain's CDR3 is CASSLVVPGATQYF. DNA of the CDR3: TGTGCCAGCAGTTTAGTGGTCCCTGGCGCTACGCAGTATTTT.

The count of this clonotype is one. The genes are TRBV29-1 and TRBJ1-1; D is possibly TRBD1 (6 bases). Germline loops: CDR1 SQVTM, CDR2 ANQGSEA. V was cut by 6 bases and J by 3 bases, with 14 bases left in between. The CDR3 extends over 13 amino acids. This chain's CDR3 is CSVWDTEDTEAFF. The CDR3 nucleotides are TGCAGCGTCTGGGACACGGAGGACACTGAAGCTTTCTTT.

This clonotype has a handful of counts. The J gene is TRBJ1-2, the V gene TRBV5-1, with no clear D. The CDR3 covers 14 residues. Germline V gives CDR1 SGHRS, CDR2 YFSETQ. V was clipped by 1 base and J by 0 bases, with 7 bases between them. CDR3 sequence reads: CASSLRRANYGYTF. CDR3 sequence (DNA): TGCGCCAGCAGCTTGAGGCGAGCTAACTATGGCTACACCTTC.

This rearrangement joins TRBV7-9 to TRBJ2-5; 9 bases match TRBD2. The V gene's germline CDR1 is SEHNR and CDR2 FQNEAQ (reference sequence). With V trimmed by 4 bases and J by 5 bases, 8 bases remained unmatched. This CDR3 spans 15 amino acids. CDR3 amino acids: CASSSGNSGSETQYF. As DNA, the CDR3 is TGTGCCAGCAGCTCAGGGAATAGCGGGAGTGAGACCCAGTACTTC.

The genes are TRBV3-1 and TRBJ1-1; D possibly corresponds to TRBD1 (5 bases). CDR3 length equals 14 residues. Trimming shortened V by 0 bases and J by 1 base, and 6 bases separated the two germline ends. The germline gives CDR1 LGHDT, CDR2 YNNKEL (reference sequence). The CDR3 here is CASSQDQGNTEAFF. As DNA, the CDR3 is TGTGCCAGCAGCCAAGATCAGGGGAACACTGAAGCTTTCTTT.

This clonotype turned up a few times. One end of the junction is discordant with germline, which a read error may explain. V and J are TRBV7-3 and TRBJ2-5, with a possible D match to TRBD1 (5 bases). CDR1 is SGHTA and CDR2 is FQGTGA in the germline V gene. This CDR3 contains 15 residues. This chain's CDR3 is CASSSGIQGQGTQYF. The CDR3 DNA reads TGTGCCAGCAGCAGTGGGATCCAGGGTCAAGGGACCCAGTACTTC.

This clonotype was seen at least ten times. The DNA for the CDR3 is TGTGCCAGCAGCTTCGGGGGAACCTACGAGCAGTACTTC. Translating it yields CASSFGGTYEQYF. V gene TRBV5-5 combines with J gene TRBJ2-7, with D possibly being TRBD2 (6 bases). CDR1 and CDR2 from the germline V gene are SGHKS and YYEKEE (reference sequence). There are 13 residues in the CDR3. V lost 2 bases and J 2 bases, leaving 8 bases between the germline ends.

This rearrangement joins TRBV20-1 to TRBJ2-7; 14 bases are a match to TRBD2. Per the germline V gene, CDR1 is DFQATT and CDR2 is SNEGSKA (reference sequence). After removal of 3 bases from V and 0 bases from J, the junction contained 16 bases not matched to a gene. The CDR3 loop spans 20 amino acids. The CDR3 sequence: CSASALPGTSGGLGSYEQYF. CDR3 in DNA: TGCAGTGCTAGTGCCCTTCCCGGGACTAGCGGGGGCCTGGGCTCCTACGAGCAGTACTTC.

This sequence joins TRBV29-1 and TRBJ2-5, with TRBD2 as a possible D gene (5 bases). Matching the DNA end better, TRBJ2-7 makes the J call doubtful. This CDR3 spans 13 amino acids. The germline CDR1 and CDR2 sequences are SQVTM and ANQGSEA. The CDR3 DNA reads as TGCAGCGTTGATGTGGGGAGCTCCTACGAGCAGTACTTC. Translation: CSVDVGSSYEQYF.

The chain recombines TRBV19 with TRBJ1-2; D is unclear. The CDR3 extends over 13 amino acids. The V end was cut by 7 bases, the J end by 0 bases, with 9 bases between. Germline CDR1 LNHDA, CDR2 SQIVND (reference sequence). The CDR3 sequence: CASTVASNYGYTF. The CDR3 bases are TGTGCCAGTACCGTCGCCTCTAACTATGGCTACACCTTC. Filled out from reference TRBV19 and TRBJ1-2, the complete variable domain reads DGGITQSPKYLFRKEGQNVTLSCEQNLNHDAMYWYRQDPGQGLRLIYYSQIVNDFQKGDIAEGYSVSREKKESFPLTVTSAQKNPTAFYLCASTVASNYGYTFGSGTRLTVV.

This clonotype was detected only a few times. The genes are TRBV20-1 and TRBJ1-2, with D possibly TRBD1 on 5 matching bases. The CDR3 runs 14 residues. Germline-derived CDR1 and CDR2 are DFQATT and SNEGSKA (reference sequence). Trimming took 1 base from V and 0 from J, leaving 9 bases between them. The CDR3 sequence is CSARAGPANYGYTF. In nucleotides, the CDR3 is TGCAGTGCTAGAGCGGGACCCGCTAACTATGGCTACACCTTC.